The source of this T cell receptor (beta chain) is a study of shared clonotypes between healthy human individuals. Sequencing was performed with immunoSEQ multiplex PCR; in TCRdb, only in-frame clones are kept and a portion is missing. The sample lists some 1.5 million clones, around 98% occurring once. The origin of this receptor is a young man in good health. Sequencing input: naive CD4+ T cells sorted from blood. As to subset: CD45RA+ positively selected.

CDR3 amino acids: CATSRGQMNTGELFF. CDR3 nucleotides: TGTGCCACCAGCAGAGGACAGATGAACACCGGGGAGCTGTTTTTT. V usage is TRBV15 and J usage is TRBJ2-2; D might be TRBD1 (5 bases). CDR1 and CDR2 (germline): LNHNV, YYDKDF (reference sequence). This CDR3 spans 15 amino acids. V was shortened by 1 base and J by 1 base, with 7 bases between the two germline ends.